The present T cell receptor (beta chain) was sequenced within a study of T cells in Graves' hyperthyroidism and ophthalmopathy. The CDR3 has 15 residues. Trimming took 2 bases from V and 7 from J, leaving 17 bases between them. Germline V gene data show CDR1 as DFQATT and CDR2 as SNEGSKA (reference sequence). RNA transcripts served as the template for amplifying TCR beta CDR3 regions. HTBI primers were employed in a first-round RT-PCR of the TCR CDR3. TCRdb ran MiXCR on the multiplex PCR reads and lists one entry per CDR3 protein. This sample has 410,000 or so distinct CDR3 sequences, with about 15% found just once. Study results and caveats: In validation, the model predicted ophthalmopathy. These predictions came a median about 6 months before onset.

This clonotype was counted between two and nine times. The antigen is unknown. The receptor's source is a man aged 18 to 29 with Graves' ophthalmopathy. Sequenced input: blood. The J gene is TRBJ1-4, the V gene TRBV20-1, with D perhaps matching TRBD1 (6 bases). The CDR3 is CSARFPGTSGEKLFF. The CDR3 bases are TGCAGTGCTAGATTCCCCGGGACAAGTGGTGAAAAACTGTTTTTT.